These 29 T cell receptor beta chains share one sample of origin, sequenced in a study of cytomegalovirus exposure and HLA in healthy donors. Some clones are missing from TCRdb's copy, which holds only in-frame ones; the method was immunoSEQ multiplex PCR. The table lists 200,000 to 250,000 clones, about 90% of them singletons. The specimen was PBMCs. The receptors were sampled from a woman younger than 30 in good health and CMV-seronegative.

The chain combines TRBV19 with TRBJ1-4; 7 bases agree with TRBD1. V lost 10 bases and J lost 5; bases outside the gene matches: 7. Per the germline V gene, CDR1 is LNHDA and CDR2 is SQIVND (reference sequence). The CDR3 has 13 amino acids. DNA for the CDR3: TGTGCCACTGCCGGGACAGAGAATGAAAAACTGTTTTTT. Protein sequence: CATAGTENEKLFF.

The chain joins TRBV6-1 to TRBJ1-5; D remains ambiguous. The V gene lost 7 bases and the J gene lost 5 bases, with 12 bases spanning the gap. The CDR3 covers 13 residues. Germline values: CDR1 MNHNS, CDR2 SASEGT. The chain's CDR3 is CASMEQKHQPQHF. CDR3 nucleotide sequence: TGTGCCAGCATGGAACAGAAACATCAGCCCCAGCATTTT.

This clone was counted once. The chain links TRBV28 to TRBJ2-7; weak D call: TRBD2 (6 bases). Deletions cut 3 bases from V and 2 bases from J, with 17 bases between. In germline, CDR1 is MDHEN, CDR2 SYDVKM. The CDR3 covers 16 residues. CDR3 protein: CASSFIIAGPAYEQYF. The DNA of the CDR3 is TGTGCCAGCAGTTTTATAATTGCGGGACCGGCCTACGAGCAGTACTTC.

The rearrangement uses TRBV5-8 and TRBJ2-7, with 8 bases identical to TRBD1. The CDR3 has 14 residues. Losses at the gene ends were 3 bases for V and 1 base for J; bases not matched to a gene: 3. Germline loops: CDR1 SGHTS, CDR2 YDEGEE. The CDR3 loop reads CASSSRQGSYEQYF. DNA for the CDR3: TGTGCCAGCAGCTCGAGACAGGGGTCCTACGAGCAGTACTTC.

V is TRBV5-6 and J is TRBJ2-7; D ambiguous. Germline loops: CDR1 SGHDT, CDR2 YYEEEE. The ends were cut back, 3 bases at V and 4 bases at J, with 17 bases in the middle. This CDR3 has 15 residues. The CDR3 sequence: CASSYSVTVIYEQYF. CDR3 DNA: TGTGCCAGCAGCTACAGTGTTACGGTGATATACGAGCAGTACTTC.

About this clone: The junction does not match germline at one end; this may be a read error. DNA of the CDR3: TGTGCCATCAGTGAACACCGGACTGCTGAGGCTTTCTTT. Its protein is CAISEHRTAEAFF. The chain employs TRBV10-3 and TRBJ1-1; D gene uncertain. Germline V lookup: CDR1 ENHRY, CDR2 SYGVKD. This CDR3 is built from 13 residues.

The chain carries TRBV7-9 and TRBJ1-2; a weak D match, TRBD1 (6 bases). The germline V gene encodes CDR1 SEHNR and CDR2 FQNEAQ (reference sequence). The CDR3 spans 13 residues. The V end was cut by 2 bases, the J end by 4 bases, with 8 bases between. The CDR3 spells CASSLRGGYGYTF. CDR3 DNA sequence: TGTGCCAGCAGCTTAAGAGGGGGCTATGGCTACACCTTC.

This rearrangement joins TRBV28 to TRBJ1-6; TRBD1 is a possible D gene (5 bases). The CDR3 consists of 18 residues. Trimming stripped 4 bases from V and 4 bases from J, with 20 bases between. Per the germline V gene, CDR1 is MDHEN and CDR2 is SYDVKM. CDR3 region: CASSSDSVSMAYNSPLHF. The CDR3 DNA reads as TGTGCCAGCAGTTCCGACAGCGTCTCCATGGCGTATAATTCACCCCTCCACTTT.

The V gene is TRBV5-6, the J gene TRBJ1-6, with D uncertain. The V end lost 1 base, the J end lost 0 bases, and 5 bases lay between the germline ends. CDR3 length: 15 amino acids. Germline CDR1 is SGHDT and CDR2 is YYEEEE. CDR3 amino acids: CASSLPFSYNSPLHF. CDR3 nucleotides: TGTGCCAGCAGCTTGCCGTTCTCCTATAATTCACCCCTCCACTTT.

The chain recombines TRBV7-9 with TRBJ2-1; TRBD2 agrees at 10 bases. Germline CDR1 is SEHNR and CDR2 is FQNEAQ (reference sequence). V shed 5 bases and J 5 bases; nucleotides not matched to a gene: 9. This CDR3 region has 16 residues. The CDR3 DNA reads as TGTGCCAGCAGCCCACTGAGCGGGAGGGTCGACAATGAGCAGTTCTTC. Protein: CASSPLSGRVDNEQFF.

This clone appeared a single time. The CDR3 loop reads CASSLREGTGELFF. DNA of the CDR3: TGTGCCAGCAGTTTGCGGGAGGGGACCGGGGAGCTGTTTTTT. The V gene is TRBV27, the J gene TRBJ2-2; 9 bases map to TRBD2. From germline, CDR1 is MNHEY and CDR2 SMNVEV (reference sequence). The V and J ends lost 3 bases and 5 bases, in that order; junction bases with no gene match: 1. The CDR3 loop spans 14 amino acids.

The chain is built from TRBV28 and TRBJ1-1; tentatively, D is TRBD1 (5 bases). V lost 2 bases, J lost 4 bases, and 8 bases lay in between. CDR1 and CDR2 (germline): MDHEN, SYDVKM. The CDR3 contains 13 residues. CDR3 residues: CASSLIRATEAFF. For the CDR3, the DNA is TGTGCCAGCAGTTTAATCAGGGCCACTGAAGCTTTCTTT. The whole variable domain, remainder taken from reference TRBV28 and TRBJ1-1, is DVKVTQSSRYLVKRTGEKVFLECVQDMDHENMFWYRQDPGLGLRLIYFSYDVKMKEKGDIPEGYSVSREKKERFSLILESASTNQTSMYLCASSLIRATEAFFGQGTRLTVV.

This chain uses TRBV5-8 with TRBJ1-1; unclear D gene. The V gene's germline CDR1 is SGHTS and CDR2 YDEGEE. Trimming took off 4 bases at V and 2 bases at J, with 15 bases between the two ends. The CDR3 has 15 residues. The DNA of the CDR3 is TGTGCCAGCAGCCCACCGGGAGGTGGCAACACTGAAGCTTTCTTT. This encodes CASSPPGGGNTEAFF.

The CDR3 sequence: CASSLAGGAGELFF. Here the CDR3 DNA reads TGTGCCAGCAGCTTGGCCGGCGGGGCCGGGGAGCTGTTTTTT. The V gene is TRBV5-8, the J gene TRBJ2-2; possible D gene TRBD2, 6 bases. The V gene's germline CDR1 is SGHTS and CDR2 YDEGEE. CDR3 length equals 14 residues. The ends were cut back, 0 bases at V and 6 bases at J, with 9 bases in the middle.

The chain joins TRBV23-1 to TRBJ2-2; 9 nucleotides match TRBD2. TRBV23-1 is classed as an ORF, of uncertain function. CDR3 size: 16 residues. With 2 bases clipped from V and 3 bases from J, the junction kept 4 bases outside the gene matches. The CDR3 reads CASSQGSGRYTGELFF. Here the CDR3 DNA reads TGCGCCAGCAGTCAAGGAAGCGGGAGGTACACCGGGGAGCTGTTTTTT.

CDR3: CASSSDRRDRGWVEQYF. The CDR3 DNA is TGTGCCAGCAGTTCAGACCGCCGGGACAGGGGTTGGGTCGAGCAGTACTTC. The chain employs TRBV27 and TRBJ2-7; 10 bases map to TRBD1. CDR3 length: 17 residues. Trimming cost V 4 bases and J 6 bases; bases outside gene matches: 15. Germline V gene lookup returns CDR1 MNHEY and CDR2 SMNVEV (reference sequence).

DNA of the CDR3: TGTGCCACACGTAAGACGGCACTTGGAGTCTACGAGCAGTACTTC. This codes for CATRKTALGVYEQYF. This chain joins TRBV15 and TRBJ2-7; D not resolved. V lost 9 bases and J 3 bases, leaving 21 bases between the germline ends. The CDR3 has 15 amino acids. Germline V gene lookup returns CDR1 LNHNV and CDR2 YYDKDF (reference sequence).

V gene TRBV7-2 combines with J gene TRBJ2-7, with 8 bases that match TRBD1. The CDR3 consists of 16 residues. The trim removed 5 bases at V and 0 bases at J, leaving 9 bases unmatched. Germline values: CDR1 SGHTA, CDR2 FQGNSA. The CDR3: CASSDSGQAFSYEQYF. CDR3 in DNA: TGTGCCAGCAGCGACTCGGGACAGGCGTTCTCCTACGAGCAGTACTTC.

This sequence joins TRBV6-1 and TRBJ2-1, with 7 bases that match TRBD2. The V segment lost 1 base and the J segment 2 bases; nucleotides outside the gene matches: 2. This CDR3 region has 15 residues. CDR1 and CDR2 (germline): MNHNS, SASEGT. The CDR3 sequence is CASSEGGGPYNEQFF. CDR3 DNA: TGTGCCAGCAGTGAAGGGGGAGGGCCCTACAATGAGCAGTTCTTC.

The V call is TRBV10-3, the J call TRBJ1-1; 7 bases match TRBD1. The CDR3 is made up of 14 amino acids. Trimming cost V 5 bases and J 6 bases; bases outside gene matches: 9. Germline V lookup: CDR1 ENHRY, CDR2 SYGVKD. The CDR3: CAISPSTGKAEAFF. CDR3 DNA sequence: TGTGCCATCAGTCCTTCGACAGGGAAGGCTGAAGCTTTCTTT.

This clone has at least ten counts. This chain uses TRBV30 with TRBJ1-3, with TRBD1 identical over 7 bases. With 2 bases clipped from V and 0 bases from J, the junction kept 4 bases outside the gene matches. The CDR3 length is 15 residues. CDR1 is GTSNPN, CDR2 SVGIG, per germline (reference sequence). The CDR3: CAWSRDSGSGNTIYF. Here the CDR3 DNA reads TGTGCCTGGAGTAGGGACAGCGGCTCTGGAAACACCATATATTTT.

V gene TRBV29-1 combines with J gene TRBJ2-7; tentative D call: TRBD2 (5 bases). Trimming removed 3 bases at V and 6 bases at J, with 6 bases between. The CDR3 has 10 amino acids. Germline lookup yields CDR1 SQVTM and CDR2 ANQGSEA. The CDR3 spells CSVEGSEQYF. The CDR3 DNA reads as TGCAGCGTTGAGGGGAGCGAGCAGTACTTC.

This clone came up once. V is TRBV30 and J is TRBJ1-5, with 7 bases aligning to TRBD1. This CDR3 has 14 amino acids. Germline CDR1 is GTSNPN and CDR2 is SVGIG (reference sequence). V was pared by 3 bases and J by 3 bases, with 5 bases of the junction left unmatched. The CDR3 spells CAWSGDSSNQPQHF. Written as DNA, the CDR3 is TGTGCCTGGAGCGGGGACAGCTCCAATCAGCCCCAGCATTTT.

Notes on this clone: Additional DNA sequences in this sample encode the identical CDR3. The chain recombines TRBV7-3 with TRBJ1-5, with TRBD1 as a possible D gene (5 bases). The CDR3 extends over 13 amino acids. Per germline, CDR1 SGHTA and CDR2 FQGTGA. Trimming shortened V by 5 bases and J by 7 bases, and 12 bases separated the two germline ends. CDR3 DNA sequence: TGTGCCAGCAGCCCGGCTGGGGGGCAGCCCCAGCATTTT. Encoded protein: CASSPAGGQPQHF.

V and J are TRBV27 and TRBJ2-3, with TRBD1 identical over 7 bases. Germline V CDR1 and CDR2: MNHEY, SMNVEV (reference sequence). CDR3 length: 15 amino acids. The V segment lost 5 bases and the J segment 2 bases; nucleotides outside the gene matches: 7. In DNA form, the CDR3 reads TGTGCCAGCAGTGCCCACAGGGGAACCACAGATACGCAGTATTTT. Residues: CASSAHRGTTDTQYF.

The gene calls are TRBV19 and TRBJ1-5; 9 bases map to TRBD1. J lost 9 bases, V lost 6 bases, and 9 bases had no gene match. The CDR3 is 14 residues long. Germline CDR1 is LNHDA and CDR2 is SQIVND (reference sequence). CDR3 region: CASRKTGGPRPQHF. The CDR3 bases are TGTGCCAGTAGAAAGACAGGGGGGCCGCGGCCCCAGCATTTT.

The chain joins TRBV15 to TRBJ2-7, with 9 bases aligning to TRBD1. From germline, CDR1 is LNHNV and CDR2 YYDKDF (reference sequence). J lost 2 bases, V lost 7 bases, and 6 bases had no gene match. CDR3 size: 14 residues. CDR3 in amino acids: CATTPGQGAYEQYF. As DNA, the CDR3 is TGTGCCACCACACCGGGACAGGGAGCCTACGAGCAGTACTTC. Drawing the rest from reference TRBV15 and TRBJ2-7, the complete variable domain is DAMVIQNPRYQVTQFGKPVTLSCSQTLNHNVMYWYQQKSSQAPKLLFHYYDKDFNNEADTPDNFQSRRPNTSFCFLDIRSPGLGDTAMYLCATTPGQGAYEQYFGPGTRLTVT.

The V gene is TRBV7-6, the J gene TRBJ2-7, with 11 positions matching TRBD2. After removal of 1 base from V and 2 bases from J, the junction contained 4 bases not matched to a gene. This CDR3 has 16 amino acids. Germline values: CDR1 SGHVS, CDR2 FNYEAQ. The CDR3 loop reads CASSLGGTSGTYEQYF. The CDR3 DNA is TGTGCCAGCAGCTTAGGAGGGACTAGCGGAACCTACGAGCAGTACTTC. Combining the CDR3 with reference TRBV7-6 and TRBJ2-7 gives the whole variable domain GAGVSQSPRYKVTKRGQDVALRCDPISGHVSLYWYRQALGQGPEFLTYFNYEAQQDKSGLPNDRFSAERPEGSISTLTIQRTEQRDSAMYRCASSLGGTSGTYEQYFGPGTRLTVT.

The CDR3 region has the DNA TGCAGCGTAGACAGGGAGGAGACCCAGTACTTC. Translating it yields CSVDREETQYF. This rearrangement joins TRBV29-1 to TRBJ2-5; 7 bases line up with TRBD1. Germline trimming cut 6 bases from V and 5 bases from J; bases unmatched to any gene: 3. Germline CDR1 and CDR2: SQVTM and ANQGSEA. The CDR3 runs to 11 residues.